Listed below are T cell receptor beta chains from one sample, sequenced in a study of blood T cell repertoires in COVID-19. The repertoire was sequenced with immunoSEQ multiplex PCR; TCRdb's copy has only in-frame clones and lacks some. The sample lists about 80,000 clones; approximately 86% were seen once. The sample comprised peripheral blood. These receptors originate from a woman of 80 years or more with acute or convalescent COVID-19. Each CDR3 is given with its conserved first and last residue. Fields, in order: V gene, D gene, J gene, clone size, CDR3 DNA, CDR3 protein. The D gene is left open where the match is weak. Clone size appears in some rows only: once, few, many, or a class for an expanded clone.

V: TRBV7-6
D: -
J: TRBJ2-5
size: -
DNA: TGTGCCAGCAGCCCAGGGCGGAAGGAGACCCAGTACTTC
CDR3: CASSPGRKETQYF

V: TRBV3-1/TRBV3-2
D: TRBD2
J: TRBJ2-3
size: -
DNA: TGTGCCAGCAGCCAAACTAGCGGGGGCGGGGATACGCAGTATTTT
CDR3: CASSQTSGGGDTQYF

V: TRBV18
D: TRBD1
J: TRBJ2-7
size: once
DNA: TGTGCCAGCTCACCGTCCGGGACAGGGCTCGAGCAGTACTTC
CDR3: CASSPSGTGLEQYF

V: TRBV2
D: -
J: TRBJ2-7
size: -
DNA: TGTGCCAGCAGTGAACAGGGCTACGAGCAGTACTTC
CDR3: CASSEQGYEQYF

V: TRBV4-2
D: TRBD1
J: TRBJ1-6
size: -
DNA: TGTGCCAGCAGCCAAGAAGGGACAGGGGGTATTGGTTCACCCCTCCACTTT
CDR3: CASSQEGTGGIGSPLHF

V: TRBV7-7
D: TRBD1
J: TRBJ2-7
size: -
DNA: TGTGCTAGCAGCCCCGACAGGGGGTACGAGCAGTACTTC
CDR3: CASSPDRGYEQYF

V: TRBV9
D: TRBD1
J: TRBJ1-3
size: -
DNA: TGTGCCAGCAGCGTATATGACAGGGGGACGTCTGGAAACACCATATATTTT
CDR3: CASSVYDRGTSGNTIYF

V: TRBV4-2
D: -
J: TRBJ2-1
size: -
DNA: TGTGCCAGCAGCCAAGATCGTGCTAGCGAGTACAATGAGCAGTTCTTC
CDR3: CASSQDRASEYNEQFF

V: TRBV29-1
D: TRBD1
J: TRBJ1-2
size: -
DNA: TGCAGCGCCAGGGACAGCTACTATGGCTACACCTTC
CDR3: CSARDSYYGYTF

V: TRBV6-1
D: TRBD2
J: TRBJ2-1
size: -
DNA: TGTGCCAGCAGTGGATTACTAGCGGGAGGGCCCAATGAGCAGTTCTTC
CDR3: CASSGLLAGGPNEQFF

V: TRBV29-1
D: TRBD2
J: TRBJ2-1
size: -
DNA: TGCAGCGTTGAGAGTAGCGGGAGTCACAATGAGCAGTTCTTC
CDR3: CSVESSGSHNEQFF

V: TRBV19
D: -
J: TRBJ2-2
size: -
DNA: TGTGCCAGTAGTAACATACAGGTTAACACCGGGGAGCTGTTTTTT
CDR3: CASSNIQVNTGELFF

V: TRBV11-2
D: -
J: TRBJ1-2
size: -
DNA: TGTGCCAGCAGCCAAGGAAGAGGGTACGGTGGCTACACCTTC
CDR3: CASSQGRGYGGYTF

V: TRBV7-9
D: -
J: TRBJ2-2
size: once
DNA: TGTGCCAGCAGCTTAGGCAGCGGGGAGCTGTTTTTT
CDR3: CASSLGSGELFF

V: TRBV10-2
D: TRBD1
J: TRBJ1-5
size: -
DNA: TGCGCCAGCAGGATGGACAGGGAAGGGCAGCCCCAGCATTTT
CDR3: CASRMDREGQPQHF

V: TRBV18
D: TRBD2
J: TRBJ2-5
size: -
DNA: TGTGCCAGCTCACTCCCGACTAGTAGCGGGGAGACCCAGTACTTC
CDR3: CASSLPTSSGETQYF

V: TRBV5-6
D: TRBD1
J: TRBJ1-5
size: -
DNA: TGTGCCAGCAGCTTAAGGACAGGGAGCAATCAGCCCCAGCATTTT
CDR3: CASSLRTGSNQPQHF

V: TRBV5-6
D: TRBD1
J: TRBJ1-3
size: -
DNA: TGTGCCAGCAGCCTCGAGACAGGGCTACCAAACACCATATATTTT
CDR3: CASSLETGLPNTIYF

V: TRBV6-6
D: -
J: TRBJ1-6
size: -
DNA: TGTGCCAGCAGCCCCCGTAGAAGCTCGACAGGTAGCCCCTATAATTCACCCCTCCACTTT
CDR3: CASSPRRSSTGSPYNSPLHF

V: TRBV4-1
D: -
J: TRBJ1-2
size: -
DNA: TGCGCCAGCAGCCCTGATTACCTAGGGGATGGCTACACCTTC
CDR3: CASSPDYLGDGYTF

V: TRBV7-9
D: TRBD1
J: TRBJ2-1
size: -
DNA: TGTGCCAGCAGCCAAAGCAGGGGGTATCTTAATGAGCAGTTCTTC
CDR3: CASSQSRGYLNEQFF

V: TRBV4-2
D: TRBD1
J: TRBJ2-3
size: -
DNA: TGTGCCAGCAGCGAAAGGGGACAGGGGACAGATACGCAGTATTTT
CDR3: CASSERGQGTDTQYF

V: TRBV3-1/TRBV3-2
D: -
J: TRBJ2-7
size: -
DNA: TGTGCCAGCAGCCAGAGCTACGAGCAGTACTTC
CDR3: CASSQSYEQYF

V: TRBV16
D: -
J: TRBJ2-1
size: -
DNA: TGTGCCAGCAGCTCATCGGGGGAGGGGGAACCGTTCTTC
CDR3: CASSSSGEGEPFF

V: TRBV27
D: TRBD2
J: TRBJ2-7
size: once
DNA: TGTGCCAGCAGTCCAGGGACTAGCGCTTACGAGCAGTACTTC
CDR3: CASSPGTSAYEQYF

V: TRBV7-9
D: TRBD2
J: TRBJ2-2
size: -
DNA: TGTGCCAGCAGATCGACTAGCGGGAGTTCCGGGGAGCTGTTTTTT
CDR3: CASRSTSGSSGELFF

V: TRBV2
D: TRBD1
J: TRBJ2-7
size: few
DNA: TGTGCCAGCAGAGCGGCGGGACAGGACTACGAGCAGTACTTC
CDR3: CASRAAGQDYEQYF

V: TRBV6-5
D: -
J: TRBJ1-1
size: -
DNA: TGTGCCAGCACTTCGGGGTGGTTCACTGAAGCTTTCTTT
CDR3: CASTSGWFTEAFF

V: TRBV3-1/TRBV3-2
D: TRBD2
J: TRBJ2-3
size: -
DNA: TGTGCCAGCAGCCTCTCCCAGGGTTTGCGGGAGAGAACAGATACGCAGTATTTT
CDR3: CASSLSQGLRERTDTQYF

V: TRBV24-1
D: TRBD1
J: TRBJ2-5
size: -
DNA: TGTGCCACCAGTGATTCCGGGACAGGGGGGGTAGAGACCCAGTACTTC
CDR3: CATSDSGTGGVETQYF

V: TRBV12-5
D: TRBD1
J: TRBJ2-2
size: -
DNA: TGTGCTAGTGGCCGGCACACCGGGACAGCGAACACCGGGGAGCTGTTTTTT
CDR3: CASGRHTGTANTGELFF

V: TRBV3-1/TRBV3-2
D: -
J: TRBJ1-1
size: -
DNA: TGTGCCAGCGGTGGCCCGGGAGGGAAAGCTTTCTTT
CDR3: CASGGPGGKAFF

V: TRBV30
D: -
J: TRBJ1-2
size: -
DNA: TGTGCCTGGAGAGCGGGCCGAAACTATGGCTACACCTTC
CDR3: CAWRAGRNYGYTF

V: TRBV7-8
D: -
J: TRBJ1-1
size: -
DNA: TGTGCCAGCAGCTTAAGCGCACGGGGAGGGACTGAAGCTTTCTTT
CDR3: CASSLSARGGTEAFF

V: TRBV5-4
D: TRBD1
J: TRBJ2-7
size: -
DNA: TGTGCCAGCACGACGGACAGGCGGAGTTACGAGCAGTACTTC
CDR3: CASTTDRRSYEQYF